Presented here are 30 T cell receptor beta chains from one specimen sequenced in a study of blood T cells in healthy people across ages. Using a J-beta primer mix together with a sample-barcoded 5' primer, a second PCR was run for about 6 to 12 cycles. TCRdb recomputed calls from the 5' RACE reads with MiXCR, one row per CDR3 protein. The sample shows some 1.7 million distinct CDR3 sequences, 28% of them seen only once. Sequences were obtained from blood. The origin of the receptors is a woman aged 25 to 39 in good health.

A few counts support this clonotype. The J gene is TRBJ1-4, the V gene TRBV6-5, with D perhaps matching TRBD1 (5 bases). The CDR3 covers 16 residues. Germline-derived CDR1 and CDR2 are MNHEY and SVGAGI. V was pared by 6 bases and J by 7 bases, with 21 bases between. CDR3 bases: TGTGCCAGCAGCTCTTCCCTGGGGCAGGGAAGTGAAAAACTGTTTTTT. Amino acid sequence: CASSSSLGQGSEKLFF.

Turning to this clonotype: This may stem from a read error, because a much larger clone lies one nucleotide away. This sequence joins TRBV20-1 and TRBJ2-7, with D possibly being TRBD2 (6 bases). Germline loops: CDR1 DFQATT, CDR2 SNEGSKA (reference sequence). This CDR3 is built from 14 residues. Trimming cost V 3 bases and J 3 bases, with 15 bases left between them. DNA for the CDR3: TGCAGTGCTAGGGGGGGACGGCAGGACTACGAGCAGTACTTC. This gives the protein CSARGGRQDYEQYF.

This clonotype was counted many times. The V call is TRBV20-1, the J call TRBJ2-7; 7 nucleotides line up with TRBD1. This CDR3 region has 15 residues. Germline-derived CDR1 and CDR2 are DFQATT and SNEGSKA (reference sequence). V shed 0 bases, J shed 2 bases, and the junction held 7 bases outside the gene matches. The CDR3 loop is CSARDRQGLTYEQYF. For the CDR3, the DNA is TGCAGTGCTAGAGATCGACAGGGCCTCACCTACGAGCAGTACTTC.

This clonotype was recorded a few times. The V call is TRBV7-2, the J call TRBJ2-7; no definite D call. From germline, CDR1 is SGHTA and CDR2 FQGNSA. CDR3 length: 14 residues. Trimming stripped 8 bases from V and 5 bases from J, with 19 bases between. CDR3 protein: CASAHLGRPDEQYF. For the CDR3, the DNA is TGTGCCAGCGCCCACTTGGGTCGGCCAGACGAGCAGTACTTC.

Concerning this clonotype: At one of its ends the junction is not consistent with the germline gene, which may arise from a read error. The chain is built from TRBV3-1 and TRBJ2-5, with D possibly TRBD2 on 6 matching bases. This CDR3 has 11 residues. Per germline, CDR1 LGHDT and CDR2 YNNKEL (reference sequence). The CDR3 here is CASGQGGDQYF. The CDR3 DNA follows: TGTGCCAGCGGCCAAGGCGGGGACCAGTACTTC.

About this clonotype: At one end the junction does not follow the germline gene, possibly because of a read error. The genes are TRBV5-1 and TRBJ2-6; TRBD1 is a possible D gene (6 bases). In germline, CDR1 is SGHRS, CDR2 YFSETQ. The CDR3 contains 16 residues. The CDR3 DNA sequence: TGCGCCGGCAGCTTGGAAGGGGGTGCTGGGGCCAACGTCCTGACTTTC. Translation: CAGSLEGGAGANVLTF.

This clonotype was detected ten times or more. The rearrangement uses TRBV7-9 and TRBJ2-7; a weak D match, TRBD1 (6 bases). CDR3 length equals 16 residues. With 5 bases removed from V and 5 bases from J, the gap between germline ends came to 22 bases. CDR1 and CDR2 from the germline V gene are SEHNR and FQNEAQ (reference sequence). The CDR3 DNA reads TGTGCCAGCAGCAGTAGTAGGACAGCAGCTAGTAACGAGCAGTACTTC. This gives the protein CASSSSRTAASNEQYF.

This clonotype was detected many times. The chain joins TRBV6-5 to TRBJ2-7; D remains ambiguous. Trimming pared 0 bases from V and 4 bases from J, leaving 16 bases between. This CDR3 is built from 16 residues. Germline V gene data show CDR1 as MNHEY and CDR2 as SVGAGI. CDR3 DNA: TGTGCCAGCAGTTACTCGAGTTTTGGTAGTGAGTACGAGCAGTACTTC. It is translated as CASSYSSFGSEYEQYF.

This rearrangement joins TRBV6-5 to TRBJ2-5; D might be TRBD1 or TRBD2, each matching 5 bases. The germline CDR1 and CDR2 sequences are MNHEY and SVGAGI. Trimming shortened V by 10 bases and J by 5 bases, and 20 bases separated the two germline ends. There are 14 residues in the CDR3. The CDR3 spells CATLRDAWGETQYF. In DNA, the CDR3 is TGTGCCACCCTCCGGGACGCATGGGGGGAGACCCAGTACTTC.

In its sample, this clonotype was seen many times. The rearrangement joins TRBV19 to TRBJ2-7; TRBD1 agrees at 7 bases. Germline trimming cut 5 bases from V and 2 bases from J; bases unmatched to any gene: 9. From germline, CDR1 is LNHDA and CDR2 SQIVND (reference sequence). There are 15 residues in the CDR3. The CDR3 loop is CASSDIRGSTYEQYF. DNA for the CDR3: TGTGCCAGTAGTGACATCAGGGGGAGCACCTACGAGCAGTACTTC.

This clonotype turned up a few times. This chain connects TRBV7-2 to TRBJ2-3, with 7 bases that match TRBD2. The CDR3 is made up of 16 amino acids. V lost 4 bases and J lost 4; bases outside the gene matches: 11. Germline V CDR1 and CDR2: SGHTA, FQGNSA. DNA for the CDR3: TGTGCCAGCAGCTCCCGGAGGGCGGGAGTCTCAGATACGCAGTATTTT. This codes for CASSSRRAGVSDTQYF.

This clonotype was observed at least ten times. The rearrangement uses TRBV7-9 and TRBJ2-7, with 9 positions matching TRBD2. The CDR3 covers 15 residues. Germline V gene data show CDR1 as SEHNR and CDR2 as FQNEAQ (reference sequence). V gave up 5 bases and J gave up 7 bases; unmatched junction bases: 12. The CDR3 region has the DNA TGTGCCAGCAGCCCTCAGCCTAGCGGGACGCATGAGCAGTACTTC. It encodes CASSPQPSGTHEQYF.

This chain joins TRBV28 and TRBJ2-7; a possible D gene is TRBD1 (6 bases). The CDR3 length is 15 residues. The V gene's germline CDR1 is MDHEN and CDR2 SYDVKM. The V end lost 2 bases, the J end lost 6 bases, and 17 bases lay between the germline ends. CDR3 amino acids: CASSLVTGPGSEQYF. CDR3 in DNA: TGTGCCAGCAGTTTAGTGACAGGTCCGGGGTCCGAGCAGTACTTC.

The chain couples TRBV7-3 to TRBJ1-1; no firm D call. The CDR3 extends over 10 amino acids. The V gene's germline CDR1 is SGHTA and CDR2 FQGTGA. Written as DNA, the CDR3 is TGTCCTGATTCCGGGCGGGAAGCTTTCTTT. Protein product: CPDSGREAFF.

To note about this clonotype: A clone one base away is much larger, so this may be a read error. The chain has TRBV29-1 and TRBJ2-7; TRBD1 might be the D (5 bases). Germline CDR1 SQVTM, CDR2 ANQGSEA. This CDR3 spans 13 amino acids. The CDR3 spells CSSWTSSSCEQYF. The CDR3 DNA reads TGCAGCTCCTGGACATCCTCCTCCTGCGAGCAGTACTTC.

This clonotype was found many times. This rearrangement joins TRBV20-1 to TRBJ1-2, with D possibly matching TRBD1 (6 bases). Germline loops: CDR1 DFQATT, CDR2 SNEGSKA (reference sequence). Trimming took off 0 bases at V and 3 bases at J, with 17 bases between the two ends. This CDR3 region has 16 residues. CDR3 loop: CSARDTQGNPYYGYTF. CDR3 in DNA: TGCAGTGCTAGAGATACTCAGGGGAACCCATACTATGGCTACACCTTC.

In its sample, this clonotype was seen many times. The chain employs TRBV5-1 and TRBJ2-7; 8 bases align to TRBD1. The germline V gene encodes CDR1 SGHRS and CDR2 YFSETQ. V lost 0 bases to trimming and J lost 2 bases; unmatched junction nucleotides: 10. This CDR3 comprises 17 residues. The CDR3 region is CASSLAWGQEQTYEQYF. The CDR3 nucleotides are TGCGCCAGCAGCTTGGCTTGGGGACAGGAACAGACCTACGAGCAGTACTTC.

CDR3 protein: CASSLEGPVSEQYF. The CDR3 DNA reads TGTGCCAGCAGCTTAGAGGGACCCGTAAGCGAGCAGTACTTC. V gene TRBV7-9 combines with J gene TRBJ2-7; TRBD1 or TRBD2 may be the D gene (5 bases each). The CDR3 contains 14 residues. Deletions cut 1 base from V and 6 bases from J, with 13 bases between. In germline, CDR1 is SEHNR, CDR2 FQNEAQ (reference sequence).

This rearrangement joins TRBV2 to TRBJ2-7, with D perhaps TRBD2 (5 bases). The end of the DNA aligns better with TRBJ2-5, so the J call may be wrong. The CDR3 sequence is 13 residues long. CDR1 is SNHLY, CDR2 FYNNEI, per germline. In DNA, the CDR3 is TGTGCCAGCAACCCCGGGATTTCGAAGACCCAGTACTTC. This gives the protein CASNPGISKTQYF.

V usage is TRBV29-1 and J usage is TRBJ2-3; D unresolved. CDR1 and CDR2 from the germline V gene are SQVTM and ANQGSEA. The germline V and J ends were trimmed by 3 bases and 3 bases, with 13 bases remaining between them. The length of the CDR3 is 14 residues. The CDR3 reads CSVEAPSRTDTQYF. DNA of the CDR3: TGCAGCGTTGAGGCACCCTCCCGAACAGATACGCAGTATTTT.

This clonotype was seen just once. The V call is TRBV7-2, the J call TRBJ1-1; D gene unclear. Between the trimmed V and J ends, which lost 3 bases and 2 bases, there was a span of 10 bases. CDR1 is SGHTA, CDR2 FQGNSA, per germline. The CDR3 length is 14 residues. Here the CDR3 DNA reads TGTGCCAGCAGCTTTAGAGTGTCAAACACTGAAGCTTTCTTT. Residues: CASSFRVSNTEAFF.

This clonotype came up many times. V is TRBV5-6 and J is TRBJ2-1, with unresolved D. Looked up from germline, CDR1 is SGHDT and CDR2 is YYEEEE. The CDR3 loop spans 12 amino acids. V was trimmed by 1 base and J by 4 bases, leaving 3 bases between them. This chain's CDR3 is CASSLKYNEQFF. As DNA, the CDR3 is TGTGCCAGCAGCTTGAAATACAATGAGCAGTTCTTC.

In DNA form, the CDR3 reads TGTGCCAGCGCTCCGTCGGGAATTTACAATGAGCAGTTCTTC. Its translation is CASAPSGIYNEQFF. The chain recombines TRBV6-1 with TRBJ2-1; possibly TRBD2 for D (5 bases). The V gene lost 8 bases and the J gene lost 4 bases, with 15 bases spanning the gap. Germline values: CDR1 MNHNS, CDR2 SASEGT. The CDR3 is made up of 14 amino acids.

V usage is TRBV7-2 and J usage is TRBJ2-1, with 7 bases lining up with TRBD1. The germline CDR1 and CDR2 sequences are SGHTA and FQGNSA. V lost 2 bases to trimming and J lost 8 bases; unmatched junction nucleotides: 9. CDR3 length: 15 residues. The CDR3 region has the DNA TGTGCCAGCAGCTTAAGACAGGGTGGCTGGGATGAGCAGTTCTTC. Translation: CASSLRQGGWDEQFF.

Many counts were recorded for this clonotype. In DNA, the CDR3 is TGCGCCAGCAGCGCCGACCCAACAGGGGGCGGTGAAAAACTGTTTTTT. Protein sequence: CASSADPTGGGEKLFF. The rearrangement joins TRBV5-1 to TRBJ1-4, with 9 bases lining up with TRBD1. Per germline, CDR1 SGHRS and CDR2 YFSETQ. This CDR3 contains 16 residues. V gave up 4 bases and J gave up 7 bases; unmatched junction bases: 11.

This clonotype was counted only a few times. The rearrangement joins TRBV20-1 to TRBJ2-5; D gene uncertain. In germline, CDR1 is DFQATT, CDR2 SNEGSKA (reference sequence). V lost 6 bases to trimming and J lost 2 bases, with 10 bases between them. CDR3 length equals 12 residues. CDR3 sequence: CSAGGVQETQYF. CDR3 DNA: TGCAGTGCCGGCGGCGTACAAGAGACCCAGTACTTC.

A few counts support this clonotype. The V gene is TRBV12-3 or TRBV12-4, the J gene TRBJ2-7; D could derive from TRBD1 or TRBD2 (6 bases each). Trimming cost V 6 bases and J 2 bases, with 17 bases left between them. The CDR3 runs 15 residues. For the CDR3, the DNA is TGTGCCAGCAGAAAATCAGGAGGGGGGACCTACGAGCAGTACTTC. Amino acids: CASRKSGGGTYEQYF.

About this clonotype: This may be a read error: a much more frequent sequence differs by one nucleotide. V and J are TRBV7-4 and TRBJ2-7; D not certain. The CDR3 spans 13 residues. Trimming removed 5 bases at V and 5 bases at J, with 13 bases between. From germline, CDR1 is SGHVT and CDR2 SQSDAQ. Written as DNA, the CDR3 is TGTGCCAGCAGCCCAGGTGGGCGCCACGAGCAGTACTTC. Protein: CASSPGGRHEQYF.

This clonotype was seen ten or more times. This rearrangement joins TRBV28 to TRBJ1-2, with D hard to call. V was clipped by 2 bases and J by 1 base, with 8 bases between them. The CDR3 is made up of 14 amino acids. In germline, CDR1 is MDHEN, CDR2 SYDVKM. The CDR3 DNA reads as TGTGCCAGCAGTTTAGTTACAGATAACTATGGCTACACCTTC. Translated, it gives CASSLVTDNYGYTF.

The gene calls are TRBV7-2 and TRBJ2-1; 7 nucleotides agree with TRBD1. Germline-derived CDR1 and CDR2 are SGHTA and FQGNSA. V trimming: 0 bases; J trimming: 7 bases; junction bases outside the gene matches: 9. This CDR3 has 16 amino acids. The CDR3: CASSLAIAGGSNEQFF. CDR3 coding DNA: TGTGCCAGCAGCTTAGCAATCGCAGGGGGTTCGAATGAGCAGTTCTTC.